This record concerns one TCR beta chain sequence. Its target antigen remains unknown. No base quality information exists; no much larger clone differs at one position. The germline V gene yields MNHEY for CDR1 and SVGAGI for CDR2. Spanning cysteine to phenylalanine, the CDR3 consists of 15 amino acids. CDR3 DNA is the only sequence kept; it has 45 bases, read in frame from the first base. V sheds 6 bases and J sheds 1 base, leaving 16 bases between their ends. These data belong to a study of shared T cell receptors in the human thymus (TCRdb year 2021). About the full investigation: The study investigated the way shared, self-reactive T-cell receptor alpha chains are produced in the human thymus.

The method was the immunoSEQ multiplex PCR assay. Drawn from immuneACCESS, this table holds only the in-frame rearrangements with V and J called that TCRdb kept. Clones are partly lost; checked studies trace under half to an unresolved V gene and leave the rest unexplained. For this sample the table gives 700,000 to 750,000 clones, of which 80% to 90% were detected only once. 0.0095% to 0.013% of the sample is held by the ten biggest clonotypes. In addition, the sample was reused for a study of human thymus T cells. The other study reports the following: In Finland, the donors were immunologically healthy infants who were having open corrective cardiac surgery for congenital heart defects. Thymus tissue was obtained as surgical resects removed during corrective cardiac surgery. V and J gene segment usage appeared biased in both thymic and peripheral blood repertoires. According to the related research, thymic TCR repertoires were highly overlapping among unrelated individuals. The study characterized TCR alpha and beta repertoires from fewer than 10 infant thymus samples and a few related peripheral blood samples. The infant donors were roughly 7 to 244 days old, and the cohort included six males and two females. Thymocytes were freed from the tissue by mechanical means and kept at -70 degrees C as pellets of about 8.5-34 million cells. Genomic DNA was extracted from frozen cell pellets with a QIAsymphony instrument. TCRB and TCRAD loci were amplified from a standardized quantity of quality-controlled genomic DNA using the immunoSEQ multiplex PCR assay. Amplicons spanned the V(D)J region at a length sufficient to cover the CDR3 and identify V and J genes. The amplicons were sequenced on an Illumina platform via the commercial immunoSEQ service. Corrections for primer bias and sequencing errors followed previously described methods, while TCRAD and TCRB definitions were based on the IMGT database. The repertoires were analysed using immunoSEQ Analyzer 3.0 and VDJTools for basic statistics, V/J segment usage, diversity estimates, rarefaction and pairwise overlap. Chao1, ChaoE, Efron-Thisted, Shannon and inverse Simpson indices were used to estimate diversity, which was also estimated on datasets down-sampled to the smallest sample. Repertoire overlap used strict matching of CDR3 nucleotide sequence, V gene and J gene, with Jaccard-based multidimensional scaling clustering. On average, thymus samples gave about 810,000 unique TCRB clonotypes, whereas blood samples gave roughly 80,000.

Sequences were obtained from thymocytes. The TCR comes from a girl in the first two years of life with a congenital heart defect. Donor details come from another sample of the same person, matched by shared clones. The chain is assembled from TRBV6-5 and TRBJ2-7; perhaps TRBD1 is the D gene, with 6 bases matching. The DNA sequence is TGTGCCAGCAGCCGCCCGACAGGATCTTCCTACGAGCAGTACTTC. The resulting protein is CASSRPTGSSYEQYF.